These 8 T cell receptor beta chains came from one sample sequenced in a study of cytomegalovirus exposure and HLA in healthy donors. The PCR used 60 Vbeta and 13 Jbeta primers. The assay was immunoSEQ multiplex PCR, and TCRdb's table has in-frame clones only and misses some. The table shows 150,000 to 200,000 clones, with almost 85% occurring only once. The sequenced sample was PBMCs. The receptors stem from a woman between 50 and 59 years old in good health and CMV-seronegative.

This sequence joins TRBV25-1 and TRBJ1-5; D remains unclear. The CDR3 has 13 residues. Per the germline V gene, CDR1 is MGHDK and CDR2 is SYGVNS. The V end lost 5 bases, the J end lost 10 bases, and 15 bases lay between the germline ends. The CDR3 protein is CASSRPCFKPQHF. The CDR3 region has the DNA TGTGCCAGCAGTCGTCCCTGTTTTAAACCCCAGCATTTT.

This clone was counted between two and nine times. The chain recombines TRBV18 with TRBJ1-4, with D unclear. Between the trimmed V and J ends, which lost 3 bases and 4 bases, there was a span of 6 bases. The CDR3 is 13 amino acids. Germline CDR1 reads KGHSH; CDR2 reads LQKENI. The DNA for the CDR3 is TGTGCCAGCTCACCCGTTAGTAATGAAAAACTGTTTTTT. Amino acids: CASSPVSNEKLFF.

This sequence joins TRBV7-9 and TRBJ2-1, with TRBD1 matching over 8 bases. This CDR3 spans 15 amino acids. V lost 5 bases, J lost 1 base, and 4 bases stayed unmatched. Germline V gene data show CDR1 as SEHNR and CDR2 as FQNEAQ (reference sequence). CDR3 nucleotides: TGTGCCAGCAGCCGCGGACAGGGTTCCTACAATGAGCAGTTCTTC. Translation gives CASSRGQGSYNEQFF.

The chain recombines TRBV11-2 with TRBJ2-2; 13 bases agree with TRBD2. Trimming took 3 bases from V and 6 from J; bases not matched to a gene: 4. This CDR3 spans 16 amino acids. Per the germline V gene, CDR1 is SGHAT and CDR2 is FQNNGV. CDR3 protein: CASSFTSGRAAGELFF. The CDR3 coding sequence is TGTGCCAGCAGCTTTACTAGCGGGAGGGCCGCCGGGGAGCTGTTTTTT.

The rearrangement links TRBV19 to TRBJ1-1; D possibly corresponds to TRBD1 (5 bases). V dropped 3 bases and J dropped 4 bases, with 12 bases sitting between them. The length of the CDR3 is 14 residues. Germline CDR1 is LNHDA and CDR2 is SQIVND (reference sequence). CDR3 sequence reads: CASSIWGESTEAFF. In DNA form, the CDR3 reads TGTGCCAGTAGTATTTGGGGGGAGAGCACTGAAGCTTTCTTT.

About this clone itself: The sample holds other DNA sequences that translate to the same CDR3. The CDR3 spells CASSPSGTGGNEQYF. CDR3 coding DNA: TGTGCCAGCAGTCCGTCCGGGACAGGGGGCAACGAGCAGTACTTC. The rearrangement links TRBV28 to TRBJ2-7; 12 bases are shared with TRBD1. With V trimmed by 5 bases and J by 5 bases, 7 bases remained unmatched. The CDR3 is 15 residues long. CDR1 MDHEN and CDR2 SYDVKM come from the germline V gene.

V is TRBV9 and J is TRBJ1-2; TRBD1 might be the D (6 bases). Trimming left V 3 bases short and J 0 bases short, with 15 bases between. The CDR3 runs 16 residues. Germline loops: CDR1 SGDLS, CDR2 YYNGEE. The CDR3 sequence is CASSGLDWTANYGYTF. In DNA form, the CDR3 reads TGTGCCAGCAGCGGCCTAGACTGGACAGCTAACTATGGCTACACCTTC.

The chain couples TRBV5-1 to TRBJ2-2; TRBD2 matches 12 bases. Per the germline V gene, CDR1 is SGHRS and CDR2 is YFSETQ. The trim removed 1 base at V and 6 bases at J, leaving 4 bases unmatched. There are 16 residues in the CDR3. Here the CDR3 DNA reads TGCGCCAGCAGCTTGCCGACTAGCGGGAGTCCCGGGGAGCTGTTTTTT. Translating it yields CASSLPTSGSPGELFF.